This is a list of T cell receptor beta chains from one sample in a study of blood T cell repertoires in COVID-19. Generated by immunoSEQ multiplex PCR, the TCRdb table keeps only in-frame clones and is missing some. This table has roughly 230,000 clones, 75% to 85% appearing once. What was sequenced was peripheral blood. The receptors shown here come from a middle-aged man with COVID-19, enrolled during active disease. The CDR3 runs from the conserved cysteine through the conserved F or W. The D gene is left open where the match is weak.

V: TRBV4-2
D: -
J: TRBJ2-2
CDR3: CASGSGAANTGELFF

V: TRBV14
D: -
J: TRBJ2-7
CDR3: CASSQVDIAYEQYF

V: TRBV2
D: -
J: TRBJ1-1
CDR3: CASSEIRSNTEAFF

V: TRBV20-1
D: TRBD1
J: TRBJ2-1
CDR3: CSAGQGREQFF

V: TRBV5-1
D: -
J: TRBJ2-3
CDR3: CASSLDREDTQYF

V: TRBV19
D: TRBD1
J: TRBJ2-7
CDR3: CASSGRDRVSPYEQYF

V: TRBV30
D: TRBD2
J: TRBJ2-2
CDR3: CAWMKRGGLDTGELFF

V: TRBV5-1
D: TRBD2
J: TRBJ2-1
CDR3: CASSTERGYNEQFF

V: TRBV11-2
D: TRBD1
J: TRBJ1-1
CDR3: CASSSWTGGMNTEAFF

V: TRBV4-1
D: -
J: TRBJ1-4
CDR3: CASSLPNRAVKEKLFF

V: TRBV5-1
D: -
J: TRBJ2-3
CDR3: CASSRGRGEVDTQYF

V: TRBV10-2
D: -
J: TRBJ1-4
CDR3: CASSEGRGWEKLFF

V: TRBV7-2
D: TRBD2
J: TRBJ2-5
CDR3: CASSPGLAGGQETQYF

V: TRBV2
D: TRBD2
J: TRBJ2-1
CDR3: CASSAEGLAGVNEQFF

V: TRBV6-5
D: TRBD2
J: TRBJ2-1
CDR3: CASSYSLAGQEGEQFF

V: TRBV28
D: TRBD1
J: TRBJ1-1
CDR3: CASRIGTANTEAFF

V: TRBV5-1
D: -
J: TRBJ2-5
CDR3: CASSRSGTEETQYF

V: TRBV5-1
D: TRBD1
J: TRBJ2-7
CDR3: CASSSRDRGNEQYF